This T cell receptor beta chain came from a study of blood T cell repertoires in COVID-19. Study-wide context: PBMCs, B-cell-depleted T cells, or T cells were the source of the cDNA or gDNA that made up the material.

The method was immunoSEQ multiplex PCR; TCRdb's version includes in-frame clones alone and lacks a portion of them. The sample yields about 67,000 clones, around 85% seen once. This CDR3 region has 15 residues. Germline CDR1 MDHEN, CDR2 SYDVKM. J gave up 7 bases and V 5 bases, and 8 bases lay outside the gene matches. Sequenced: peripheral blood. The TCR was taken from a woman older than 75 with acute or convalescent COVID-19. The rearrangement links TRBV28 to TRBJ1-3, with 10 bases identical to TRBD1. CDR3 coding DNA: TGTGCCAGCAGTAAAACGACAGGGGGCAAGAACACCATATATTTT. This sequence encodes CASSKTTGGKNTIYF.